Presented here are 9 T cell receptor beta chains from one specimen sequenced in a study of cytomegalovirus exposure and HLA in healthy donors. PCR employed 60 Vbeta and 13 Jbeta primers. Sequenced by immunoSEQ multiplex PCR; TCRdb stores in-frame clones only, minus some. The table records about 160,000 clones, 80% to 85% of them present only once. The sample comprised PBMCs. These receptors were obtained from a man aged 25 to 45 in good health and CMV-seronegative.

This chain joins TRBV2 and TRBJ2-2; the match to TRBD2 covers 9 bases. CDR3 length equals 17 residues. V gave up 5 bases and J gave up 0 bases; unmatched junction bases: 7. Germline CDR1 and CDR2: SNHLY and FYNNEI. The CDR3 DNA follows: TGTGCCAGCAGTTATAAGCGGGGGGCCACGAACACCGGGGAGCTGTTTTTT. As protein: CASSYKRGATNTGELFF.

This clone was observed a handful of times. The rearrangement joins TRBV10-3 to TRBJ2-5, with D tentatively TRBD2 (6 bases). The DNA matches TRBJ2-7 better at its end, which makes the J call doubtful. This CDR3 is 14 amino acids long. CDR1 and CDR2 (germline): ENHRY, SYGVKD. The DNA of the CDR3 is TGTGCCATCTCCGAGACTAGTGATTCGGGCGAGCAGTACTTC. Translation: CAISETSDSGEQYF.

The chain recombines TRBV29-1 with TRBJ2-7; the D gene is possibly TRBD1 (6 bases). Germline CDR1 SQVTM, CDR2 ANQGSEA. This CDR3 has 14 residues. Trimming left V 8 bases short and J 0 bases short, with 17 bases between. Written as DNA, the CDR3 is TGCAGCAACAGAGGAACAGGGAGCTCCTACGAGCAGTACTTC. This encodes CSNRGTGSSYEQYF.

V usage is TRBV30 and J usage is TRBJ2-5, with a weak D call TRBD1 (6 bases). The CDR3 has 18 amino acids. Germline CDR1 is GTSNPN and CDR2 is SVGIG (reference sequence). V was shortened by 1 base and J by 0 bases, with 21 bases between the two germline ends. CDR3 DNA: TGTGCCTGGAGTGAATGGGGCCAGGGGACCCAGTACCAAGAGACCCAGTACTTC. This encodes CAWSEWGQGTQYQETQYF.

The chain has TRBV11-2 and TRBJ1-2; possibly TRBD1 for D (5 bases). Trimming took 5 bases from V and 4 from J, leaving 11 bases between them. Germline CDR1 and CDR2: SGHAT and FQNNGV. The CDR3 contains 13 residues. The DNA for the CDR3 is TGTGCCAGCAGCCCAGGGTCCACCTATGGCTACACCTTC. Residues: CASSPGSTYGYTF.

The CDR3 spells CASNLGGGAGNTQYF. In DNA, the CDR3 is TGTGCCAGCAACCTCGGCGGGGGGGCGGGAAATACGCAGTATTTT. The chain combines TRBV5-4 with TRBJ2-3; TRBD2 aligns across 9 bases. J lost 7 bases, V lost 6 bases, and 12 bases had no gene match. Germline V gene data show CDR1 as SGHNT and CDR2 as YYREEE (reference sequence). This CDR3 has 15 amino acids.

The chain recombines TRBV5-1 with TRBJ1-3, with a weak D call TRBD1 (5 bases). CDR3 size: 15 residues. CDR1 is SGHRS, CDR2 YFSETQ, per germline. V lost 3 bases to trimming and J lost 1 base, with 11 bases between them. The CDR3 spells CASSSQGSSGNTIYF. CDR3 nucleotides: TGCGCCAGCAGCTCTCAGGGTTCTTCTGGAAACACCATATATTTT.

The rearrangement links TRBV5-1 to TRBJ2-1; the D gene is possibly TRBD2 (6 bases). CDR3 size: 16 residues. Germline values: CDR1 SGHRS, CDR2 YFSETQ. V lost 4 bases and J lost 0, with 14 bases in between. The CDR3 sequence is CASSRSGSGSYNEQFF. The CDR3 nucleotides are TGCGCCAGCAGCCGTAGCGGTTCTGGCTCCTACAATGAGCAGTTCTTC.

V gene TRBV15 combines with J gene TRBJ2-4; 8 bases map to TRBD2. CDR1 and CDR2 (germline): LNHNV, YYDKDF (reference sequence). Trimming removed 0 bases from V and 6 bases from J; junction bases left unmatched: 13. The CDR3 runs 18 residues. The CDR3 sequence: CATSRDPMERERINIQYF. CDR3 in DNA: TGTGCCACCAGCAGAGATCCAATGGAGCGGGAGAGAATAAACATTCAGTACTTC.